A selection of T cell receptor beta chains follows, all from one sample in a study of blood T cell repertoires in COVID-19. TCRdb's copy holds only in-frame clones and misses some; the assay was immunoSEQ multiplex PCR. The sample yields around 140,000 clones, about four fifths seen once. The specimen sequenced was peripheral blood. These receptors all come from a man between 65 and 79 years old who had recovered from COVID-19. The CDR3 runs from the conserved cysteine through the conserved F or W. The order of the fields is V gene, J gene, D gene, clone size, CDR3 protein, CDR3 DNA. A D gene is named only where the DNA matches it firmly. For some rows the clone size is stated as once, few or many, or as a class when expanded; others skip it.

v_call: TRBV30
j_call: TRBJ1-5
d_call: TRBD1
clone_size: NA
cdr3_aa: CAWSGTGRNQPQHF
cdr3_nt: TGTGCCTGGAGTGGGACAGGTCGCAATCAGCCCCAGCATTTT

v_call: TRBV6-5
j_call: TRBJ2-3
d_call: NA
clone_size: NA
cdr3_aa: CASNKDSSTDTQYF
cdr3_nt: TGTGCCAGCAATAAGGATAGCTCCACAGATACGCAGTATTTT

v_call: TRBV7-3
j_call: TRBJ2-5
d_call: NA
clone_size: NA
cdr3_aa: CASSFTGQGETQYF
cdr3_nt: TGTGCCAGCAGCTTTACCGGGCAGGGAGAGACCCAGTACTTC

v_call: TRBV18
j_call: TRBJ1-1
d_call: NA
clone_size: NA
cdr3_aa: CASSPPGGARGTEAFF
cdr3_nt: TGTGCCAGCTCACCACCGGGCGGGGCTCGGGGCACTGAAGCTTTCTTT

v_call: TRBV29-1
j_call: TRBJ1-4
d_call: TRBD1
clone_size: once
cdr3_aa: CSVLRDREGTNEKLFF
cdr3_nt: TGCAGCGTCCTCCGGGACAGGGAGGGGACTAATGAAAAACTGTTTTTT

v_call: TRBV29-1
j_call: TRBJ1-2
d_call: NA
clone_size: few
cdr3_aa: CSVPRVPGGYTF
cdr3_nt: TGCAGCGTTCCCCGAGTCCCAGGGGGCTACACCTTC

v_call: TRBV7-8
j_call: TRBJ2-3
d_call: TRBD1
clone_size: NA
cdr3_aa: CASSSTGVHTDTQYF
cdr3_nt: TGTGCCAGCAGCTCGACAGGGGTGCATACAGATACGCAGTATTTT

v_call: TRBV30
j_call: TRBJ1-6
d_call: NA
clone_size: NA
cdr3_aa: CAWIVKSSYNSPLHF
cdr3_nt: TGTGCCTGGATTGTCAAGAGCTCCTATAATTCACCCCTCCACTTT

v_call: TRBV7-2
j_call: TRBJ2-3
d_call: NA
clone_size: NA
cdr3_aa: CASSRWGVDTQYF
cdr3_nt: TGTGCCAGCAGCAGGTGGGGGGTAGATACGCAGTATTTT

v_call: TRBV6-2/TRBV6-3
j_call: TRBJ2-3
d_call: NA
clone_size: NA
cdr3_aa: CASSGGAGTDTQYF
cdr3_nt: TGTGCCAGCAGTGGAGGGGCGGGCACAGATACGCAGTATTTT

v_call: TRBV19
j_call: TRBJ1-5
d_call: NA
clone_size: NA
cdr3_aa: CASQTGPLRSNQPQHF
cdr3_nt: TGTGCCAGTCAGACAGGACCTCTTCGTAGCAATCAGCCCCAGCATTTT

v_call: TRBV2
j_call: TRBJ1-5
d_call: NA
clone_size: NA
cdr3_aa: CASSVGQPQHF
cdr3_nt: TGTGCCAGCAGTGTCGGGCAGCCCCAGCATTTT

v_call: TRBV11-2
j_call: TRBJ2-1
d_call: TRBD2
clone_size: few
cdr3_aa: CASSLGNLADYNEQFF
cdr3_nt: TGTGCCAGCAGCTTAGGGAATCTAGCGGACTACAATGAGCAGTTCTTC

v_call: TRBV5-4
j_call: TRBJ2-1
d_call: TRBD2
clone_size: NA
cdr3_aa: CASSPYTASGSYNEQFF
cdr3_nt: TGTGCCAGCAGCCCCTATACCGCTAGCGGGAGTTACAATGAGCAGTTCTTC

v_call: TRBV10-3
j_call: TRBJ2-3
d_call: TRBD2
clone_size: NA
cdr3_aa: CAISDPVPPSGRTSTDTQYF
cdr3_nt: TGTGCCATCAGTGATCCTGTCCCCCCTAGCGGGAGGACTAGCACAGATACGCAGTATTTT

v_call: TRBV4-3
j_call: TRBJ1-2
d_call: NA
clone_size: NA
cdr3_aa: CASSHSAGSGYGYTF
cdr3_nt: TGCGCCAGCAGCCACTCCGCGGGGTCGGGCTATGGCTACACCTTC

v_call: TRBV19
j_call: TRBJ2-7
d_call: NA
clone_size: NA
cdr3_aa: CASSPNEGVYEQYF
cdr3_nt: TGTGCCAGTAGTCCTAATGAGGGGGTCTACGAGCAGTACTTC

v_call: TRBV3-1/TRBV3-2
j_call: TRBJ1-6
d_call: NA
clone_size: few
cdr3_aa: CASSQSDKTLHF
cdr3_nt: TGTGCCAGCAGCCAATCGGACAAGACCCTCCACTTT

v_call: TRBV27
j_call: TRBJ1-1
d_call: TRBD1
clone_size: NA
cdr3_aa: CASSSGTARTEAFF
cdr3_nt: TGTGCCAGTAGTTCAGGGACAGCGCGGACTGAAGCTTTCTTT

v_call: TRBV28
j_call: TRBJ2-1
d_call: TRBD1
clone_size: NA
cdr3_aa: CASSFRTGLNEQFF
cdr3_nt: TGTGCCAGCAGTTTTCGGACAGGGTTGAATGAGCAGTTCTTC

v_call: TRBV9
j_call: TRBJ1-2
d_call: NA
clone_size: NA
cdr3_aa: CASSVAPGGNYGYTF
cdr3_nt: TGTGCCAGCAGCGTAGCCCCGGGGGGCAACTATGGCTACACCTTC

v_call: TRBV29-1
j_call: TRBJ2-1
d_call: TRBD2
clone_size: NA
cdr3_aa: CSVGLALSYNEQFF
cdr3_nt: TGCAGCGTTGGACTAGCGCTCTCCTACAATGAGCAGTTCTTC

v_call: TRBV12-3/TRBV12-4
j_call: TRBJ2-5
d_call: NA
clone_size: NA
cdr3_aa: CATAGSETQYF
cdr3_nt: TGTGCCACCGCGGGATCTGAGACCCAGTACTTC

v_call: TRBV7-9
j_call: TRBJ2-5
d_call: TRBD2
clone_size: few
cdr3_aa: CASSPGTSGITQYF
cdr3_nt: TGTGCCAGCAGCCCGGGGACTAGCGGGATTACCCAGTACTTC

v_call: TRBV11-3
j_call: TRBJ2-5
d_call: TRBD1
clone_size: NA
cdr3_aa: CASSSTGKETQYF
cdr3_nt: TGTGCCAGCAGCTCGACAGGGAAAGAGACCCAGTACTTC

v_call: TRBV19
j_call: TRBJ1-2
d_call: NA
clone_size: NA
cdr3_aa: CASSIARDYGYTF
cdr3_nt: TGTGCCAGTAGTATCGCCAGGGACTATGGCTACACCTTC

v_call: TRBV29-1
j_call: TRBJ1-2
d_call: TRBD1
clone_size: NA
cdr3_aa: CSVEDIGGGWVSGYTF
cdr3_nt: TGCAGCGTTGAAGACATAGGGGGCGGTTGGGTATCTGGCTACACCTTC

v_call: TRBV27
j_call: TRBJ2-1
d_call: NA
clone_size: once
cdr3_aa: CASSFLGGLSDEQFF
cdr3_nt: TGTGCCAGCAGTTTCTTGGGGGGACTTTCCGATGAGCAGTTCTTC

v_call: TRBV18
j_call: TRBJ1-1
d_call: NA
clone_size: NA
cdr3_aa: CASSLEQGRRTEAFF
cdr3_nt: TGTGCCAGCTCACTAGAACAGGGAAGAAGGACTGAAGCTTTCTTT

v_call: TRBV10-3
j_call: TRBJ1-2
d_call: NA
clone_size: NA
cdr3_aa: CAISQGLANYGYTF
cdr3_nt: TGTGCCATCAGCCAGGGATTAGCTAACTATGGCTACACCTTC

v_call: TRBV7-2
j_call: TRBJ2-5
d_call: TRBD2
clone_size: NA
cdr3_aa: CASSKYSWGLVLETQYF
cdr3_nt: TGTGCCAGCAGCAAATACAGTTGGGGACTAGTGTTAGAGACCCAGTACTTC

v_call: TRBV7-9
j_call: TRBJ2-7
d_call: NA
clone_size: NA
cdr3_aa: CASSSPERSLYEQYF
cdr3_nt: TGTGCCAGCAGCTCCCCAGAACGGAGCCTCTACGAGCAGTACTTC

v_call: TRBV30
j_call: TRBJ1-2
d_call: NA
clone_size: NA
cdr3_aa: CAWTPNYYGYTF
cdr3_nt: TGTGCCTGGACTCCTAATTACTATGGCTACACCTTC